The rows below give T cell receptor beta chains drawn from one sample of a study of blood T cell repertoires in COVID-19. Produced via immunoSEQ multiplex PCR; TCRdb's table is partial and in-frame only. Of approximately 70,000 clones listed, about 89% are singletons. Sequenced: peripheral blood. These TCRs come from a man aged 50 or older with COVID-19, enrolled during active disease. CDR3s leave out the opening cysteine and the closing phenylalanine or tryptophan. For some rows the clone size is stated as once, few or many, or as a class when expanded; others skip it.

J	size	V	CDR3
TRBJ1-2	.	TRBV5-6	ASSLGRGTQGYT
TRBJ2-3	few	TRBV2	ASTAAGGSQY
TRBJ1-1	.	TRBV6-1	ASSENYEAF
TRBJ2-4	.	TRBV7-8	ASSVPGLGIKNIQY
TRBJ2-3	.	TRBV6-1	ASGLSGPDTQY
TRBJ1-2	.	TRBV7-2	ASSVRSGQGYGYT
TRBJ2-5	.	TRBV5-1	ASSLARSGPFQETQY
TRBJ1-3	once	TRBV28	ASSSGLGNTIY
TRBJ1-5	few	TRBV30	AWSVQRGQPQH
TRBJ2-1	.	TRBV6-1	ASSETSGRSGEQF
TRBJ2-2	.	TRBV14	ASSPRTGTGELF
TRBJ1-2	.	TRBV18	ASSSKDRVDGYT
TRBJ2-2	.	TRBV18	ASSETSGISGELF
TRBJ2-3	.	TRBV21-1	ASSSRGKNPLTDTQY
TRBJ2-2	.	TRBV11-2	ASSLHPPGRVWTGELF
TRBJ2-1	.	TRBV20-1	SASQDTNSYNEQF
TRBJ2-1	.	TRBV11-2	ASSYRAPRWGDNEQF
TRBJ2-5	.	TRBV7-6	ASSPKGLQETQY
TRBJ2-3	.	TRBV5-6	ASSAGRRDTQY
TRBJ2-2	.	TRBV18	ASSPPVGAPNTGELF
TRBJ2-2	.	TRBV30	AWSPRAGELF
TRBJ2-2	.	TRBV4-2	ASSQSSGTGRGTGELF
TRBJ2-7	.	TRBV5-1	ASSPTGGATYEQY
TRBJ1-1	.	TRBV4-3	ASSQGPQSEAF
TRBJ2-7	.	TRBV7-9	ASSLVRGGTTYEQY
TRBJ2-5	.	TRBV11-2	ASSLGTALQETQY
TRBJ2-1	.	TRBV4-1	ASSQEGRLAGGNYNEQF
TRBJ2-5	.	TRBV28	ASRAGLPETQY
TRBJ1-4	.	TRBV5-4	ASSTGTATNEKLF
TRBJ2-4	.	TRBV11-2	ASSLAENIQY
TRBJ1-1	.	TRBV7-8	ASSLRGINTEAF
TRBJ1-5	.	TRBV20-1	SASRDILPNQPQH
TRBJ2-7	.	TRBV4-3	ASSQERARSYEQY
TRBJ2-7	.	TRBV7-9	ASSLGQAGYEQY
TRBJ1-1	.	TRBV5-1	ASSLRGATGIEAF